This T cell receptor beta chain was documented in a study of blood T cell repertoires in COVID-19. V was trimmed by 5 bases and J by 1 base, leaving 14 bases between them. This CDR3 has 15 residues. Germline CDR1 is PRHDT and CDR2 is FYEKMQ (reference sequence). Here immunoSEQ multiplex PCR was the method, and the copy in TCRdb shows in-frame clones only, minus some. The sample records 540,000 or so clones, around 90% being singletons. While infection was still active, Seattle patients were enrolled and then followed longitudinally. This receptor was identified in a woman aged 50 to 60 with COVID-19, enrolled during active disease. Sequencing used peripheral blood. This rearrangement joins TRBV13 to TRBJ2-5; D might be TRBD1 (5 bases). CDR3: CASSAPDSSQETQYF. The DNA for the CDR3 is TGTGCCAGCAGCGCCCCAGACAGTTCCCAAGAGACCCAGTACTTC.